The T cell receptor beta chain under discussion was sequenced for a study of low-dose radiotherapy and immunotherapy resistance in tumors. Study overall: With fractions of 0.5 Gy given every 2 weeks, Cohort 1 accumulated a total of 6.5 Gy.

This clonotype showed up many times. With a V-primer adapter and a constant-region primer, TCRs were amplified for about 19 PCR cycles. Through in vitro transcription, the mRNA that had been isolated was amplified. TCRdb passed the reads through MiXCR, listing each CDR3 protein once. The sample includes approximately 52,000 distinct CDR3 sequences, approximately 31% seen only once; the top ten take under 8.5%. Time point of the sample: after trial treatment. As for treatment: LDRT plus nivolumab, ipilimumab, low-dose cyclophosphamide and aspirin (RACIN trial). Advanced solid tumors lacking tumor-infiltrating lymphocytes characterized eligible patients. V was shortened by 1 base and J by 4 bases, with 13 bases between the two germline ends. Germline V lookup: CDR1 KGHSH, CDR2 LQKENI. CDR3 length equals 15 residues.

V is TRBV18 and J is TRBJ1-1; no definite D call. The specimen comprised PBMCs, sampled after low-dose radiotherapy plus immunotherapy. The sequence was obtained from a male donor with rectosigmoid adenocarcinoma. The chain's CDR3 is CASSPLFDLRTEAFF. The CDR3 nucleotides are TGTGCCAGCTCACCACTATTCGATCTCCGCACTGAAGCTTTCTTT. Based on the CDR3 plus reference TRBV18 and TRBJ1-1, the full variable domain is NAGVMQNPRHLVRRRGQEARLRCSPMKGHSHVYWYRQLPEEGLKFMVYLQKENIIDESGMPKERFSAEFPKEGPSILRIQQVVRGDSAAYFCASSPLFDLRTEAFFGQGTRLTVV.